Given below is one TCR beta chain in context. This record belongs to a study of cytomegalovirus exposure and HLA in healthy donors. The PCR used 60 Vbeta and 13 Jbeta primers. Here immunoSEQ multiplex PCR was the method, and the copy in TCRdb shows in-frame clones only, minus some. The data contain more than 95,000 clones, 76% of them singletons. This sequence was found in a man aged 40-49 years in good health and CMV-seropositive. Sequenced material: PBMCs.

The CDR3 sequence: CASSLAHIYNEQFF. Here the CDR3 DNA reads TGTGCCAGCAGCTTAGCTCACATCTACAATGAGCAGTTCTTC. The V and J genes are TRBV7-2 and TRBJ2-1; D is ambiguous. Trimming pared 0 bases from V and 3 bases from J, leaving 6 bases between. This CDR3 region has 14 residues. Germline CDR1 is SGHTA and CDR2 is FQGNSA. The entire variable domain, with the rest obtained from reference TRBV7-2 and TRBJ2-1, is as follows: GAGVSQSPSNKVTEKGKDVELRCDPISGHTALYWYRQSLGQGLEFLIYFQGNSAPDKSGLPSDRFSAERTGGSVSTLTIQRTQQEDSAVYLCASSLAHIYNEQFFGPGTRLTVL.